This is a list of T cell receptor beta chains from one sample in a study of shared clonotypes between healthy human individuals. Sequenced by immunoSEQ multiplex PCR; TCRdb stores in-frame clones only, minus some. There are roughly 2,000,000 clones in the sample; 93% occur only once, and about 1.7% lies in the top ten. The sample comprised naive CD8+ T cells from PBMCs. Receptors originate from a young man in good health. Some clones in this sample may be carry-over from other donors' samples. CDR3s leave out the opening cysteine and the closing phenylalanine or tryptophan. Each record gives: CDR3 protein, CDR3 length, clone size, J gene, V gene. Size is omitted from some rows. Given values are once, few, many or a class for expanded clones.

ASSEQTGADTDTQY	14	NA	TRBJ2-3	TRBV9
ASSQHLRREDPEAF	14	once	TRBJ1-1	TRBV4-1
ARSGSRDTERGRRGNQPQH	19	NA	TRBJ1-5	TRBV5-3
ASSFGVTYEQY	11	NA	TRBJ2-7	TRBV27
ASSLEGWSENTEAF	14	NA	TRBJ1-1	TRBV4-2
ASRSSLQETQY	11	NA	TRBJ2-5	TRBV5-5
ASSLEGGDKPYEQY	14	NA	TRBJ2-7	TRBV11-1
ASSLGGTGELF	11	NA	TRBJ2-2	TRBV7-9
ASSPSGNANTGELF	14	NA	TRBJ2-2	TRBV7-9
ASPSGTEAF	9	NA	TRBJ1-1	TRBV19
ASTPPGSSSYNEQF	14	few	TRBJ2-1	TRBV7-9
ASSSEEAGGKKLF	13	NA	TRBJ1-4	TRBV7-9
ASSGTGGGYEQY	12	NA	TRBJ2-7	TRBV9
SVAESYEQY	9	NA	TRBJ2-7	TRBV29-1
ASSVFGAPVDTQY	13	NA	TRBJ2-3	TRBV9
AWAPEDSNQPQH	12	NA	TRBJ1-5	TRBV30
ASSSGLAATYEQY	13	NA	TRBJ2-7	TRBV27
ASSFKRQGHEQY	12	NA	TRBJ2-7	TRBV7-9
SVAEGNQPQH	10	NA	TRBJ1-5	TRBV29-1
ASSSYRGSYGYT	12	once	TRBJ1-2	TRBV28
ASSPRDRGNEQF	12	NA	TRBJ2-1	TRBV18
ASILTHRSETGYT	13	once	TRBJ1-2	TRBV6-1
ASSSSLAGSFYEQY	14	NA	TRBJ2-7	TRBV27
ASSLDVASGYNEQF	14	NA	TRBJ2-1	TRBV11-2
ASSSTSRSTDTQY	13	NA	TRBJ2-3	TRBV11-2
ASSMRGENTEAF	12	NA	TRBJ1-1	TRBV27
ASSSVLAGAPYEQY	14	NA	TRBJ2-7	TRBV11-2
ASSPGTGDEQY	11	few	TRBJ2-7	TRBV28
ASSTGLTGGPNTEAF	15	once	TRBJ1-1	TRBV19
ASNGQHLGEKLF	12	NA	TRBJ1-4	TRBV25-1
ASSGGTGVGGYT	12	NA	TRBJ1-2	TRBV2
ASRTGETQY	9	NA	TRBJ2-5	TRBV5-4
ASSELGSYNEQF	12	NA	TRBJ2-1	TRBV10-2
ASSENTEAF	9	NA	TRBJ1-1	TRBV5-1
ASGGLSYEQY	10	NA	TRBJ2-7	TRBV27
ATSREPVWLAGPNTGELF	18	NA	TRBJ2-2	TRBV15
ASSQGNQPQH	10	few	TRBJ1-5	TRBV4-1
ASSAGLGVPMGTGELF	16	once	TRBJ2-2	TRBV9
ASSVATGHANYGYT	14	NA	TRBJ1-2	TRBV9